A selection of T cell receptor beta chains follows, all from one sample in a study of shared clonotypes between healthy human individuals. TCRdb's copy holds only in-frame clones and misses some; the assay was immunoSEQ multiplex PCR. The sample yields approximately 2.4 million clones, approximately 95% seen once. The sequenced material came from naive CD4+ T cells sorted from blood. The receptors here all came from a man in his late teens or twenties in good health. CDR3s include the opening cysteine and the closing phenylalanine or tryptophan. The order of the fields is D gene, V gene, clone size, J gene, CDR3 DNA, CDR3 protein. The D gene is left open where the match is weak. Part of the rows lack a size; the others show once, few, many or a class for expanded clones.

d_gene: .
v_gene: TRBV19
abundance: .
j_gene: TRBJ1-6
CDR3nt: TGTGCCAGTAGTTCTGAGTGGCAGGGGTCCTATAATTCACCCCTCCACTTT
CDR3aa: CASSSEWQGSYNSPLHF

d_gene: .
v_gene: TRBV20-1
abundance: .
j_gene: TRBJ2-5
CDR3nt: TGCAGTGCTAGAGATTGGACAGCCCAGTACTTC
CDR3aa: CSARDWTAQYF

d_gene: TRBD1
v_gene: TRBV11-2
abundance: .
j_gene: TRBJ1-2
CDR3nt: TGTGCCAGCAGCCCGGGACAGGTGGCGGGGGGCTACACCTTC
CDR3aa: CASSPGQVAGGYTF

d_gene: .
v_gene: TRBV6-6
abundance: .
j_gene: TRBJ1-2
CDR3nt: TGTGCCAGCAGTTACTTGGCCGAACGTGGCTACACCTTC
CDR3aa: CASSYLAERGYTF

d_gene: TRBD1
v_gene: TRBV30
abundance: .
j_gene: TRBJ1-2
CDR3nt: TGTGCCTGGTCCCCACCCAGGGGGGGGAACTATGGCTACACCTTC
CDR3aa: CAWSPPRGGNYGYTF

d_gene: TRBD2
v_gene: TRBV14
abundance: .
j_gene: TRBJ2-3
CDR3nt: TGTGCCAGCAGCCGGCTAGCGGGAGGCGGCACAGATACGCAGTATTTT
CDR3aa: CASSRLAGGGTDTQYF

d_gene: .
v_gene: TRBV7-8
abundance: .
j_gene: TRBJ2-3
CDR3nt: TGTGCCAGCAGCGCCCGCCGGGACGTCAGCACAGATACGCAGTATTTT
CDR3aa: CASSARRDVSTDTQYF

d_gene: .
v_gene: TRBV20-1
abundance: .
j_gene: TRBJ2-7
CDR3nt: TGCAGTGCCTCGGACGTTGCCGAGCAGTACTTC
CDR3aa: CSASDVAEQYF

d_gene: .
v_gene: TRBV14
abundance: .
j_gene: TRBJ1-5
CDR3nt: TGTGCCAGCAGCCAACTGGGACTTACTCGGGATACGCAGCATTTT
CDR3aa: CASSQLGLTRDTQHF

d_gene: TRBD1
v_gene: TRBV5-1
abundance: once
j_gene: TRBJ1-6
CDR3nt: TGCGCCAGCAGCGGGACAGCCAATAATTCACCCCTCCACTTT
CDR3aa: CASSGTANNSPLHF

d_gene: .
v_gene: TRBV7-3
abundance: .
j_gene: TRBJ1-1
CDR3nt: TGTGCCAGCAGCACCCTGGTCCAGAACACTGAAGCTTTCTTT
CDR3aa: CASSTLVQNTEAFF

d_gene: .
v_gene: TRBV27
abundance: .
j_gene: TRBJ2-6
CDR3nt: TGTGCCAGCAGTTCCAGACAGAGCTCTGGGGCCAACGTCCTGACTTTC
CDR3aa: CASSSRQSSGANVLTF

d_gene: TRBD2
v_gene: TRBV9
abundance: once
j_gene: TRBJ2-7
CDR3nt: TGTGCCAGCAGCTCTCTGGGGAGCGGGGGGGCCTACGAGCAGTACTTC
CDR3aa: CASSSLGSGGAYEQYF

d_gene: .
v_gene: TRBV6-6
abundance: .
j_gene: TRBJ1-2
CDR3nt: TGTGCCAGCAGCTCCGGGATCAACTATGGCTACACCTTC
CDR3aa: CASSSGINYGYTF

d_gene: .
v_gene: TRBV7-2
abundance: .
j_gene: TRBJ1-3
CDR3nt: TGTGCCAGCAGCTTAGGTCCGGGACGCGGGGGAAACACCATATATTTT
CDR3aa: CASSLGPGRGGNTIYF

d_gene: TRBD2
v_gene: TRBV30
abundance: .
j_gene: TRBJ2-1
CDR3nt: TGTGCCTGGACCAGGACTAGCGGTTACAATGAGCAGTTCTTC
CDR3aa: CAWTRTSGYNEQFF

d_gene: .
v_gene: TRBV6-6
abundance: .
j_gene: TRBJ1-4
CDR3nt: TGTGCCAGCAGGGACAGAACAACTAATGAAAAACTGTTTTTT
CDR3aa: CASRDRTTNEKLFF

d_gene: TRBD1
v_gene: TRBV7-8
abundance: .
j_gene: TRBJ2-2
CDR3nt: TGTGCCAGCACCCTGGGGCAGGGGGCCAACACCGGGGAGCTGTTTTTT
CDR3aa: CASTLGQGANTGELFF

d_gene: .
v_gene: TRBV29-1
abundance: .
j_gene: TRBJ2-7
CDR3nt: TGCAGCGTTGAAGATCTTGGGCAGGGGGGCTACGAGCAGTACTTC
CDR3aa: CSVEDLGQGGYEQYF

d_gene: TRBD2
v_gene: TRBV7-8
abundance: .
j_gene: TRBJ2-2
CDR3nt: TGTGCCAGCAGCCGGGACTATAACACCGGGGAGCTGTTTTTT
CDR3aa: CASSRDYNTGELFF

d_gene: TRBD2
v_gene: TRBV11-2
abundance: .
j_gene: TRBJ2-5
CDR3nt: TGTGCCACCCGGCGGGGGGTCGAAGAGACCCAGTACTTC
CDR3aa: CATRRGVEETQYF

d_gene: .
v_gene: TRBV5-1
abundance: .
j_gene: TRBJ2-3
CDR3nt: TGCGCCAGCAGCTTGATGGCGGGACCCACAGATACGCAGTATTTT
CDR3aa: CASSLMAGPTDTQYF

d_gene: TRBD1
v_gene: TRBV5-1
abundance: .
j_gene: TRBJ2-7
CDR3nt: TGCGCCAGCAGCTTGGGGACAGGCGCCTCCTACGAGCAGTACTTC
CDR3aa: CASSLGTGASYEQYF

d_gene: TRBD1
v_gene: TRBV29-1
abundance: once
j_gene: TRBJ1-1
CDR3nt: TGCAGCGTTATGAACAACGGACAGGGGATTTTGAACACTGAAGCTTTCTTT
CDR3aa: CSVMNNGQGILNTEAFF

d_gene: TRBD1
v_gene: TRBV27
abundance: .
j_gene: TRBJ1-1
CDR3nt: TGTGCCAGCAGTTACAGGGGGACTGAAGCTTTCTTT
CDR3aa: CASSYRGTEAFF

d_gene: .
v_gene: TRBV7-2
abundance: .
j_gene: TRBJ1-1
CDR3nt: TGTGCCAGCAGCTTAGGTTGGGACACTGAAGCTTTCTTT
CDR3aa: CASSLGWDTEAFF

d_gene: .
v_gene: TRBV6-1
abundance: .
j_gene: TRBJ2-7
CDR3nt: TGTGCCAGCAGTGAAACAGTGGGACCACTATACGAGCAGTACTTC
CDR3aa: CASSETVGPLYEQYF

d_gene: .
v_gene: TRBV9
abundance: .
j_gene: TRBJ1-5
CDR3nt: TGTGCCAGCAGCGTAGGGCAGGGCTATCAGCCCCAGCATTTT
CDR3aa: CASSVGQGYQPQHF

d_gene: .
v_gene: TRBV9
abundance: .
j_gene: TRBJ2-2
CDR3nt: TGTGCCAGCAGCTTCGGGAACACCGGGGAGCTGTTTTTT
CDR3aa: CASSFGNTGELFF

d_gene: .
v_gene: TRBV11-2
abundance: .
j_gene: TRBJ2-5
CDR3nt: TGTGCCAGCAGCCTGACAGGAGAAGAGACCCAGTACTTC
CDR3aa: CASSLTGEETQYF

d_gene: .
v_gene: TRBV6-6
abundance: .
j_gene: TRBJ1-6
CDR3nt: TGTGCCAGCAGTACGCGGGACTTGGGCAATTCACCCCTCCACTTT
CDR3aa: CASSTRDLGNSPLHF

d_gene: .
v_gene: TRBV28
abundance: .
j_gene: TRBJ1-5
CDR3nt: TGTGCCAGCAGGTCACAGGGAGAGCCCCAGCATTTT
CDR3aa: CASRSQGEPQHF

d_gene: .
v_gene: TRBV5-4
abundance: .
j_gene: TRBJ1-4
CDR3nt: TGTGCCAGCAGCTCGAGGAATGAAAAACTGTTTTTT
CDR3aa: CASSSRNEKLFF

d_gene: TRBD1
v_gene: TRBV18
abundance: once
j_gene: TRBJ1-5
CDR3nt: TGTGCCAGCTCACCTACGGGGACAGGGGAACAGCCCCAGCATTTT
CDR3aa: CASSPTGTGEQPQHF

d_gene: .
v_gene: TRBV12-5
abundance: .
j_gene: TRBJ2-2
CDR3nt: TGTGCTAGTGGTTTGGGGCGGAACACCGGGGAGCTGTTTTTT
CDR3aa: CASGLGRNTGELFF

d_gene: TRBD2
v_gene: TRBV18
abundance: .
j_gene: TRBJ2-7
CDR3nt: TGTGCCAGCTCACCACCTACTAGCGGGGGAGGCGAGCAGTACTTC
CDR3aa: CASSPPTSGGGEQYF

d_gene: .
v_gene: TRBV11-2
abundance: .
j_gene: TRBJ2-7
CDR3nt: TGTGCCAGCAGCTTAGAGGGAAGACTACGATCGGAAACTAGCTCCTACGAGCAGTACTTC
CDR3aa: CASSLEGRLRSETSSYEQYF

d_gene: .
v_gene: TRBV19
abundance: .
j_gene: TRBJ1-3
CDR3nt: TGTGCCAGTACCATGGGCGTCAGCTCTGGAAACACCATATATTTT
CDR3aa: CASTMGVSSGNTIYF

d_gene: .
v_gene: TRBV5-6
abundance: .
j_gene: TRBJ2-7
CDR3nt: TGTGCCAGCAGCTTAATAGGGGGAAGACGGGGCCCCTACGAGCAGTACTTC
CDR3aa: CASSLIGGRRGPYEQYF

d_gene: .
v_gene: TRBV6-6
abundance: .
j_gene: TRBJ2-2
CDR3nt: TGTGCCAGCAGTTACCTTAACAGGGCGGGGACCGGGGAGCTGTTTTTT
CDR3aa: CASSYLNRAGTGELFF

d_gene: .
v_gene: TRBV7-9
abundance: once
j_gene: TRBJ1-5
CDR3nt: TGTGCCAGCAGCTTAGCACAGACTAATCAGCCCCAGCATTTT
CDR3aa: CASSLAQTNQPQHF

d_gene: .
v_gene: TRBV6-5
abundance: .
j_gene: TRBJ1-3
CDR3nt: TGTGCCAGCAGAAACGGTTTCTCTGGAAACACCATATATTTT
CDR3aa: CASRNGFSGNTIYF

d_gene: .
v_gene: TRBV6-1
abundance: .
j_gene: TRBJ1-5
CDR3nt: TGTGCCAGCAGTGACGGGGGCAGGGGCCTGTCTGGCAATCAGCCCCAGCATTTT
CDR3aa: CASSDGGRGLSGNQPQHF

d_gene: TRBD1
v_gene: TRBV5-1
abundance: .
j_gene: TRBJ1-3
CDR3nt: TGCGCCAGCAGCTCGGACAGGGTTGGAAACACCATATATTTT
CDR3aa: CASSSDRVGNTIYF

d_gene: .
v_gene: TRBV6-5
abundance: once
j_gene: TRBJ1-2
CDR3nt: TGTGCCAGCAGTTCCCTTACGAAGGGAGCTAACTATGGCTACACCTTC
CDR3aa: CASSSLTKGANYGYTF

d_gene: .
v_gene: TRBV25-1
abundance: .
j_gene: TRBJ2-4
CDR3nt: TGTGCCAGCAGTTCAAGGAACATTCAGTACTTC
CDR3aa: CASSSRNIQYF

d_gene: .
v_gene: TRBV28
abundance: once
j_gene: TRBJ1-2
CDR3nt: TGTGCCAGCAGTCTCCGGACGACCGGAGGCTATGGCTACACCTTC
CDR3aa: CASSLRTTGGYGYTF

d_gene: .
v_gene: TRBV6-5
abundance: .
j_gene: TRBJ2-3
CDR3nt: TGTGCCAGCAGCCGAGGGAGCCCAGATACGCAGTATTTT
CDR3aa: CASSRGSPDTQYF

d_gene: TRBD2
v_gene: TRBV5-1
abundance: .
j_gene: TRBJ2-1
CDR3nt: TGCGCCAGCGGACTAGAGATCGACAATGAGCAGTTCTTC
CDR3aa: CASGLEIDNEQFF

d_gene: .
v_gene: TRBV18
abundance: once
j_gene: TRBJ1-1
CDR3nt: TGTGCCAGCTCACCATCTCAGGGAGGGGGAAACACTGAAGCTTTCTTT
CDR3aa: CASSPSQGGGNTEAFF

d_gene: .
v_gene: TRBV30
abundance: .
j_gene: TRBJ1-2
CDR3nt: TGTGCCTGGAGCCGGGGGCCGGGAGCCTATGGCTACACCTTC
CDR3aa: CAWSRGPGAYGYTF

d_gene: .
v_gene: TRBV5-4
abundance: .
j_gene: TRBJ1-1
CDR3nt: TGTGCCAGCAGCTCGGACCCCGGGGGAACTGAAGCTTTCTTT
CDR3aa: CASSSDPGGTEAFF

d_gene: TRBD1
v_gene: TRBV28
abundance: .
j_gene: TRBJ2-5
CDR3nt: TGTGCCAGCAGTTTATCCCAACCGGGACAGGGGAGTGGGACCCAGTACTTC
CDR3aa: CASSLSQPGQGSGTQYF

d_gene: .
v_gene: TRBV9
abundance: .
j_gene: TRBJ1-2
CDR3nt: TGTGCCAGCAGCCCCAGCCCAACGGGGGGGAATGGCTACACCTTC
CDR3aa: CASSPSPTGGNGYTF

d_gene: .
v_gene: TRBV6-5
abundance: .
j_gene: TRBJ2-7
CDR3nt: TGTGCCAGCAGTTCGGCAGAAATCTCCTACGAGCAGTACTTC
CDR3aa: CASSSAEISYEQYF

d_gene: TRBD1
v_gene: TRBV5-1
abundance: .
j_gene: TRBJ2-1
CDR3nt: TGCGCCAGCAGCTTGGGACAGGGGATACTTTACTATGAGCAGTTCTTC
CDR3aa: CASSLGQGILYYEQFF

d_gene: .
v_gene: TRBV25-1
abundance: .
j_gene: TRBJ2-7
CDR3nt: TGTGCCAGCAGTGAAACCGGGCCAACCTACGAGCAGTACTTC
CDR3aa: CASSETGPTYEQYF